The entry below gives a single TCR beta chain sequence along with its context. There are 19 residues in the CDR3. The junction had 13 bases not matched to a gene; V was cut back by 2 bases and J by 2 bases. CDR1 LGHDT and CDR2 YNNKEL come from the germline V gene (reference sequence). The sample is drawn from a study of blood T cell repertoires in COVID-19. Study summary: The origin of the acute and convalescent COVID-19 samples was the United States, Italy and Spain.

Assay: immunoSEQ multiplex PCR; the TCRdb copy retains only in-frame clones and omits some. The sample includes approximately 190,000 clones, approximately 91% of them seen just once. V gene TRBV3-1 (or the pseudogene TRBV3-2) combines with J gene TRBJ1-4; TRBD1 aligns across 8 bases. This clonotype originated in a woman aged 40 to 50 who had recovered from COVID-19. The material sequenced was peripheral blood. In nucleotides, the CDR3 is TGTGCCAGCAGCCAACAAACCTCCCAGGGGGCCTATACTAATGAAAAACTGTTTTTT. The encoded protein is CASSQQTSQGAYTNEKLFF.